The 18 T cell receptor beta chains presented below share a single source sample, sequenced in a study of OX40 agonist ivuxolimab in advanced cancers. Sequencing was performed with immunoSEQ multiplex PCR; in TCRdb, only in-frame clones are kept and a portion is missing. The sample lists just under 100,000 clones; 94% were seen once. The sample consisted of CD4+ or CD8+ T cells sorted from blood, taken in a trial of the OX40 agonist ivuxolimab. These receptors were taken from an adult with an advanced solid tumor such as melanoma, head and neck, liver or kidney cancer.

V and J are TRBV5-1 and TRBJ2-1; 12 bases line up with TRBD2. The CDR3 extends over 16 amino acids. Looked up from germline, CDR1 is SGHRS and CDR2 is YFSETQ. The ends lost 0 bases at V and 5 bases at J; junction bases unmatched: 3. In DNA form, the CDR3 reads TGCGCCAGCAGCTTGGCTAGCGGGGGGGCACACAATGAGCAGTTCTTC. This gives the protein CASSLASGGAHNEQFF. Full variable domain (rest looked up from reference TRBV5-1 and TRBJ2-1): KAGVTQTPRYLIKTRGQQVTLSCSPISGHRSVSWYQQTPGQGLQFLFEYFSETQRNKGNFPGRFSGRQFSNSRSEMNVSTLELGDSALYLCASSLASGGAHNEQFFGPGTRLTVL.

This clone was recorded once. This chain links TRBV10-3 with TRBJ1-1; D is possibly TRBD1 (6 bases). V dropped 6 bases and J dropped 1 base, with 12 bases sitting between them. The germline V gene encodes CDR1 ENHRY and CDR2 SYGVKD. This CDR3 has 14 residues. Written as DNA, the CDR3 is TGTGCCATCAGCGAGGGGGAAGGGAACACTGAAGCTTTCTTT. It specifies CAISEGEGNTEAFF.

This chain connects TRBV7-9 to TRBJ1-1; no definite D call. Germline V CDR1 and CDR2: SEHNR, FQNEAQ (reference sequence). The CDR3 spans 15 residues. V lost 5 bases, J lost 1 base, and 14 bases lay in between. CDR3 sequence reads: CASSLRTGSNTEAFF. DNA for the CDR3: TGTGCCAGCAGCCTTAGGACTGGATCGAACACTGAAGCTTTCTTT.

This chain joins TRBV28 and TRBJ1-2; no clear D gene. V lost 2 bases to trimming and J lost 4 bases, with 11 bases between them. Germline CDR1 is MDHEN and CDR2 is SYDVKM. The CDR3 runs 14 residues. The CDR3 sequence is CASSLVGGSYGYTF. Written as DNA, the CDR3 is TGTGCCAGCAGTTTAGTTGGAGGGAGCTATGGCTACACCTTC.

The J gene is TRBJ2-7, the V gene TRBV7-9; weak D call: TRBD1 (5 bases). With 5 bases removed from V and 2 bases from J, the gap between germline ends came to 13 bases. The CDR3 is 14 residues long. In germline, CDR1 is SEHNR, CDR2 FQNEAQ (reference sequence). This CDR3 reads CASSNPETAYEQYF. For the CDR3, the DNA is TGTGCCAGCAGCAACCCTGAGACAGCCTACGAGCAGTACTTC.

V and J are TRBV6-5 and TRBJ1-2, with 10 positions matching TRBD1. From germline, CDR1 is MNHEY and CDR2 SVGAGI. V dropped 4 bases and J dropped 5; count of bases not matched to a gene: 7. This CDR3 spans 15 amino acids. The CDR3 sequence: CASSSPDRGIYGYTF. CDR3 in DNA: TGTGCCAGCAGTTCCCCGGACAGGGGGATTTATGGCTACACCTTC.

Notes on this clone: The junction shows a germline mismatch at one end, possibly a read error. The V call is TRBV7-7, the J call TRBJ2-2; the D is unclear. This CDR3 is 15 amino acids long. Germline CDR1 SSHAT, CDR2 FNYEAQ (reference sequence). Here the CDR3 reads CASSLGVRGTGELFF. Here the CDR3 DNA reads TGTGCTAGCAGCTTAGGCGTCCGTGGCACCGGGGAGCTGTTTTTT.

The V and J genes are TRBV27 and TRBJ2-6; 8 nucleotides align to TRBD1. V lost 6 bases to trimming and J lost 0 bases; unmatched junction nucleotides: 10. This CDR3 is 18 amino acids long. Germline V gene data show CDR1 as MNHEY and CDR2 as SMNVEV (reference sequence). CDR3 sequence (DNA): TGTGCCAGCAGCGCGCTCGGACAGGGCCGCTCTGGGGCCAACGTCCTGACTTTC. As protein: CASSALGQGRSGANVLTF.

J is TRBJ1-4 and V is TRBV5-1; D is perhaps TRBD1 (6 bases). V lost 2 bases and J lost 7, with 15 bases in between. The CDR3 is 15 residues long. CDR1 is SGHRS, CDR2 YFSETQ, per germline. In DNA form, the CDR3 reads TGCGCCAGCAGCTTCCAGGGGCGACGGGGTGAAAAACTGTTTTTT. Amino acids: CASSFQGRRGEKLFF.

The genes are TRBV7-3 and TRBJ2-3, with D possibly matching TRBD1 (6 bases). The CDR3 length is 15 residues. Per germline, CDR1 SGHTA and CDR2 FQGTGA. Trimming removed 5 bases from V and 2 bases from J, with 14 bases in between. For the CDR3, the DNA is TGTGCCAGCAGCCTACAGGGTATCAACACAGATACGCAGTATTTT. Translated: CASSLQGINTDTQYF.

The V gene is TRBV9, the J gene TRBJ2-6, with 10 nucleotides matching TRBD2. Losses at the gene ends were 6 bases for V and 3 bases for J; bases not matched to a gene: 12. The CDR3 has 18 amino acids. The germline V gene encodes CDR1 SGDLS and CDR2 YYNGEE. Here the CDR3 reads CASTRFSGGASGANVLTF. The CDR3 coding sequence is TGTGCCAGCACTCGCTTCAGCGGGGGGGCAAGTGGGGCCAACGTCCTGACTTTC. The full variable domain, its missing parts supplied by reference TRBV9 and TRBJ2-6, is DSGVTQTPKHLITATGQRVTLRCSPRSGDLSVYWYQQSLDQGLQFLIQYYNGEERAKGNILERFSAQQFPDLHSELNLSSLELGDSALYFCASTRFSGGASGANVLTFGAGSRLTVL.

The rearrangement joins TRBV9 to TRBJ2-1; D not resolved. The CDR3 has 13 residues. Germline V lookup: CDR1 SGDLS, CDR2 YYNGEE. With 2 bases removed from V and 6 bases from J, the gap between germline ends came to 9 bases. The CDR3 here is CASSVGHPNEQFF. The CDR3 DNA reads TGTGCCAGCAGCGTCGGTCACCCCAATGAGCAGTTCTTC. The variable domain in full, with the rest retrieved from reference TRBV9 and TRBJ2-1, is DSGVTQTPKHLITATGQRVTLRCSPRSGDLSVYWYQQSLDQGLQFLIQYYNGEERAKGNILERFSAQQFPDLHSELNLSSLELGDSALYFCASSVGHPNEQFFGPGTRLTVL.

This chain connects TRBV11-1 to TRBJ2-2, with 13 bases that match TRBD2. Germline trimming cut 1 base from V and 2 bases from J; bases unmatched to any gene: 1. The CDR3 has 17 residues. Germline V lookup: CDR1 SGHAT, CDR2 FQDESV (reference sequence). The CDR3: CASSLGGLAGNTGELFF. CDR3 coding DNA: TGTGCCAGCAGCTTAGGGGGACTAGCGGGAAACACCGGGGAGCTGTTTTTT.

This clone came up once. The chain is built from TRBV19 and TRBJ2-1, with 7 positions matching TRBD1. Germline values: CDR1 LNHDA, CDR2 SQIVND (reference sequence). V was pared by 5 bases and J by 7 bases, with 14 bases of the junction left unmatched. The CDR3 is made up of 16 amino acids. CDR3 DNA: TGTGCCAGTAGTCGGTCCGGGACCAACAGGGGAAATGAGCAGTTCTTC. Its translation is CASSRSGTNRGNEQFF.

This clone occurred once. The rearrangement uses TRBV5-5 and TRBJ2-1; D gene uncertain. The CDR3 is made up of 15 amino acids. Germline V CDR1 and CDR2: SGHKS, YYEKEE (reference sequence). V lost 3 bases to trimming and J lost 1 base, with 11 bases between them. This CDR3 is CASSSAVGSYNEQFF. The CDR3 coding sequence is TGTGCCAGCAGCTCCGCCGTGGGGTCCTACAATGAGCAGTTCTTC.

The rearrangement links TRBV18 to TRBJ2-5; no clear D. The V and J ends lost 1 base and 5 bases respectively, with 17 bases between them. The CDR3 runs 16 residues. Per germline, CDR1 KGHSH and CDR2 LQKENI. The CDR3 coding sequence is TGTGCCAGCTCACCACTTGCAGATTGGAAAGGGGAGACCCAGTACTTC. It translates to CASSPLADWKGETQYF.

The chain joins TRBV7-6 to TRBJ2-7; 8 nucleotides line up with TRBD2. Germline lookup yields CDR1 SGHVS and CDR2 FNYEAQ. The CDR3 has 15 residues. Trimming cost V 4 bases and J 7 bases; bases outside gene matches: 12. In DNA, the CDR3 is TGTGCCAGCAGCTACAATAGCGGGATCGCTGGGGAGCAGTACTTC. Its protein product is CASSYNSGIAGEQYF.

CDR3 nucleotide sequence: TGCGCCAGCAGCTTAGGGACCGCCTTCTACGAGCAGTACTTC. This codes for CASSLGTAFYEQYF. V is TRBV5-1 and J is TRBJ2-7; TRBD1 or TRBD2 may be the D gene (5 bases each). The V end lost 2 bases, the J end lost 3 bases, and 12 bases lay between the germline ends. Looked up from germline, CDR1 is SGHRS and CDR2 is YFSETQ. The CDR3 is 14 residues long.